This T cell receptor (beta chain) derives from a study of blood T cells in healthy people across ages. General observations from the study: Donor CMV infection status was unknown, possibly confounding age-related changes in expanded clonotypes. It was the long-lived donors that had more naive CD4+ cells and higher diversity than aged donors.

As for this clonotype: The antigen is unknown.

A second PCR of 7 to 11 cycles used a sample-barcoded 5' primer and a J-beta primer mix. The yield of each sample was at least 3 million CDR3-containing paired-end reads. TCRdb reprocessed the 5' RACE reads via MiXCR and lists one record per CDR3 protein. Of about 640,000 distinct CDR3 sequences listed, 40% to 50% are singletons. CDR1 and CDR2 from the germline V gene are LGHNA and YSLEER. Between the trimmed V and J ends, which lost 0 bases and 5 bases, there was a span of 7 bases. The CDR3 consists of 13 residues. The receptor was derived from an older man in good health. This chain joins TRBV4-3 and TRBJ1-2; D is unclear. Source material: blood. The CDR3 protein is CASSQDIRYGYTF. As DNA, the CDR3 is TGCGCCAGCAGCCAAGATATCCGGTATGGCTACACCTTC.